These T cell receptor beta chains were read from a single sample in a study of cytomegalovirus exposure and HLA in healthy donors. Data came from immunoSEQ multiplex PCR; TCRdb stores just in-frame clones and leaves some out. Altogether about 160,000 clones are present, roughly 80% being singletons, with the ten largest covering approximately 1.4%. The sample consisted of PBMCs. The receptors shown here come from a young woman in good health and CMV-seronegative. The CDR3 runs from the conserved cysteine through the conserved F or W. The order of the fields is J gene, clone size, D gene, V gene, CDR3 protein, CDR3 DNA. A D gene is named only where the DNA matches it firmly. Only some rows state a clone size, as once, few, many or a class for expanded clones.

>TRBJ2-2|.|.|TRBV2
CAVRGGAGTGELFF
TGTGCCGTTCGAGGGGGGGCGGGCACCGGGGAGCTGTTTTTT
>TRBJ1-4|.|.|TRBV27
CASSLKGRYEKLFF
TGTGCCAGCAGTTTGAAGGGGCGATACGAAAAACTGTTTTTT
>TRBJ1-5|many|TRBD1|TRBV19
CASKGQGGQPQHF
TGTGCCAGTAAGGGACAGGGAGGCCAGCCCCAGCATTTT
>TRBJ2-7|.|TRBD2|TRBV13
CTSSLMTSGGYEQYF
TGTACCAGCAGCTTGATGACTAGCGGGGGGTACGAGCAGTACTTC
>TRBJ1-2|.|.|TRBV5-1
CASSSQGGANYGYTF
TGCGCCAGCAGCTCCCAGGGAGGGGCAAACTATGGCTACACCTTC
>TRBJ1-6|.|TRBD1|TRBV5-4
CASSSFGAGTGSPLHF
TGTGCCAGCAGCTCCTTTGGGGCGGGGACAGGGTCACCCCTCCACTTT
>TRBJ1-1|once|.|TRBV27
CASSSSAGYNTEAFF
TGTGCCAGCAGTTCCAGTGCAGGATATAACACTGAAGCTTTCTTT
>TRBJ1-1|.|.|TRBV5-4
CASSLGQTNTEAFF
TGTGCCAGCAGCTTGGGACAGACGAACACTGAAGCTTTCTTT
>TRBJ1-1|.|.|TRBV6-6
CASSDPGVEAFF
TGTGCCAGCAGTGACCCCGGGGTTGAAGCTTTCTTT
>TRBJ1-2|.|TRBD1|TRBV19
CASIPRTGPSYGYTF
TGTGCCAGTATCCCCAGGACAGGCCCGTCCTATGGCTACACCTTC
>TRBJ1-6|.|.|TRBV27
CASSLSDSPAGPLHF
TGTGCCAGCAGTTTATCGGACAGCCCCGCGGGCCCCCTCCACTTT
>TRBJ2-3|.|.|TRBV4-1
CASSQERGHTDTQYF
TGCGCCAGCAGCCAAGAAAGGGGCCACACAGATACGCAGTATTTT
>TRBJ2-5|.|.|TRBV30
CAWTKKRGYQETQYF
TGTGCCTGGACCAAAAAACGGGGGTACCAAGAGACCCAGTACTTC
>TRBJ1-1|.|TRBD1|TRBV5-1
CASSFTGTENTEAFF
TGCGCCAGCAGCTTCACTGGGACAGAGAACACTGAAGCTTTCTTT
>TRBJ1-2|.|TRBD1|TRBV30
CAWGQGDGYTF
TGTGCCTGGGGACAGGGGGATGGCTACACCTTC
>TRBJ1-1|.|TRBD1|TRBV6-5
CASSYGTGEAFF
TGTGCCAGCAGTTACGGGACAGGGGAAGCTTTCTTT
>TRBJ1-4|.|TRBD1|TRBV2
CASSLGQLNLFF
TGTGCCAGCAGCCTGGGACAGCTAAACCTGTTTTTT
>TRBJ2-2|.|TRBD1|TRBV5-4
CASTSGQATGELFF
TGTGCCAGCACCAGCGGACAGGCCACCGGGGAGCTGTTTTTT
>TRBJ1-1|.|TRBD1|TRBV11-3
CASSLGQGQDTEAFF
TGTGCCAGCAGCCTGGGACAGGGGCAGGACACTGAAGCTTTCTTT
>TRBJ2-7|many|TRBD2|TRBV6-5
CASSPLAGGPTEQYF
TGTGCCAGCAGCCCCCTGGCGGGGGGGCCTACCGAGCAGTACTTC